This entry lists 4 T cell receptor beta chains sequenced from one sample in a study of vaccination and CD4 T cells after COVID-19. The treatment here: roughly nine-day PBMC culture with coronavirus spike peptide pools or control peptides (ViraFEST assay). Pre-COVID-19 pandemic sampling (2011-2018) yielded the unexposed donor's CD4+ T cells. These receptors' targets are unknown. Cultured CD4+ T cell DNA underwent sequencing with the Oncomine TCR Beta short-read assay. After culture, CD4+ T cells served as the source for genomic DNA extraction. TCRdb redid the calling of the PCR reads with MiXCR, one entry per CDR3 protein. The top ten clones hold more than 13% of a sample with about 7,600 distinct CDR3 sequences, 25% to 40% of them seen once. The sample consisted of CD4+ T cells from blood, cultured in vitro. These receptors all stem from a human donor in good health.

The chain employs TRBV30 and TRBJ2-1; 8 bases are a match to TRBD2. Losses at the gene ends were 2 bases for V and 6 bases for J; bases not matched to a gene: 12. In germline, CDR1 is GTSNPN, CDR2 SVGIG (reference sequence). The CDR3 spans 16 residues. CDR3 residues: CAWSRGSGRWFNEQFF. The DNA for the CDR3 is TGTGCCTGGAGTCGGGGAAGCGGGAGATGGTTCAATGAGCAGTTCTTC.

The rearrangement links TRBV6-1 to TRBJ1-5; no clear D gene. Trimming shortened V by 6 bases and J by 3 bases, and 9 bases separated the two germline ends. The CDR3 totals 13 residues. The germline gives CDR1 MNHNS, CDR2 SASEGT. CDR3 nucleotides: TGTGCCAGCAGACCGGGTCTCAATCAGCCCCAGCATTTT. Amino acid sequence: CASRPGLNQPQHF.

A few counts support this clonotype. This rearrangement joins TRBV28 to TRBJ2-2, with 8 bases identical to TRBD1. Germline CDR1 MDHEN, CDR2 SYDVKM. The V gene end was trimmed by 8 bases and the J gene end by 7 bases; junction bases not matched to a gene: 9. The CDR3 has 14 amino acids. CDR3 in amino acids: CASDSTGEDGELFF. The CDR3 nucleotides are TGTGCCAGCGATTCGACAGGGGAGGACGGGGAGCTGTTTTTT.

The CDR3 here is CASSLELRGGGYGYTF. Here the CDR3 DNA reads TGTGCCAGCAGCTTAGAGCTACGCGGAGGGGGATATGGCTACACCTTC. This rearrangement joins TRBV7-2 to TRBJ1-2; D is possibly TRBD1 (6 bases). CDR1 and CDR2 (germline): SGHTA, FQGNSA. Trimming took 1 base from V and 5 from J, leaving 17 bases between them. The CDR3 consists of 16 residues.